Shown below are 20 T cell receptor beta chains from a single sample sequenced in a study of T-cell reconstitution after alpha-beta-depleted transplantation in children. It was with unique molecular identifiers that the TCRbeta library was prepared. TCRdb passed the PCR reads through MiXCR, listing each CDR3 protein once. This sample has around 370,000 distinct CDR3 sequences; roughly 15% occur once, and the top ten carry about 41%. Source: PBMCs, mostly from graft donor cells, taken 360 days after TCRalphabeta/CD19-depleted stem cell transplant. Receptors originate from a male patient aged 2 to 9 who had a stem cell transplant for acute lymphoblastic leukemia, so the T cells may come from the graft donor.

The chain carries TRBV20-1 and TRBJ2-5, with D perhaps given as TRBD1 or TRBD2 (6 bases each). The ends were cut back, 0 bases at V and 3 bases at J, with 23 bases in the middle. The CDR3 extends over 18 amino acids. Germline V gene data show CDR1 as DFQATT and CDR2 as SNEGSKA (reference sequence). CDR3 DNA: TGCAGTGCTAGAGAGATATTCGCAGGGGCCGCGGGGAAAGAGACCCAGTACTTC. Amino acid sequence: CSAREIFAGAAGKETQYF.

This clonotype was seen only a few times. V gene TRBV29-1 combines with J gene TRBJ1-2; 7 nucleotides match TRBD1. From germline, CDR1 is SQVTM and CDR2 ANQGSEA. The length of the CDR3 is 14 residues. With V trimmed by 1 base and J by 5 bases, 7 bases remained unmatched. This CDR3 is CSVEVLQGVYGYTF. The DNA for the CDR3 is TGCAGCGTTGAAGTTCTTCAGGGGGTGTATGGCTACACCTTC.

This clonotype turned up a few times. V is TRBV10-2 and J is TRBJ1-2; D is ambiguous. The V gene's germline CDR1 is WSHSY and CDR2 SAAADI. The CDR3 is 12 residues long. Trimming pared 0 bases from V and 7 bases from J, leaving 6 bases between. CDR3 sequence (DNA): TGCGCCAGCAGTGAGTCCTGGTCTGGCTACACCTTC. Protein: CASSESWSGYTF.

Note on this clonotype: The junction shows a germline mismatch at one end, possibly a read error. The V call is TRBV7-7, the J call TRBJ2-5, with D perhaps TRBD1 (5 bases). The CDR3 contains 15 residues. CDR1 and CDR2 from the germline V gene are SSHAT and FNYEAQ (reference sequence). CDR3 DNA: TGTGCTAGCAGCTTACTTAGGGGCTATCAAGAGACCCAGTACTTC. It yields the protein CASSLLRGYQETQYF. The full variable domain, with the rest looked up from reference TRBV7-7 and TRBJ2-5, is GAGVSQSPRYKVTKRGQDVTLRCDPISSHATLYWYQQALGQGPEFLTYFNYEAQPDKSGLPSDRFSAERPEGSISTLTIQRTEQRDSAMYRCASSLLRGYQETQYFGPGTRLLVL.

This clonotype occurred a few times. The chain couples TRBV29-1 to TRBJ2-7; D might be TRBD1 (5 bases). The germline V gene has CDR1 SQVTM and CDR2 ANQGSEA. The CDR3 totals 13 residues. The V gene lost 5 bases and the J gene lost 6 bases, with 17 bases spanning the gap. DNA of the CDR3: TGCAGCGTTAGGGGCTCCTCCAGTTCCGAGCAGTACTTC. Amino acid sequence: CSVRGSSSSEQYF.

The chain uses TRBV4-3 and TRBJ2-3; D ambiguous. Looked up from germline, CDR1 is LGHNA and CDR2 is YSLEER. Trimming pared 0 bases from V and 5 bases from J, leaving 9 bases between. The CDR3 has 14 residues. This CDR3 reads CASSQDPGVDTQYF. CDR3 sequence (DNA): TGCGCCAGCAGCCAAGATCCCGGTGTAGATACGCAGTATTTT.

This clonotype has only a few counts. This sequence joins TRBV10-3 and TRBJ1-2, with TRBD1 identical over 8 bases. CDR1 and CDR2 from the germline V gene are ENHRY and SYGVKD. Unmatched junction bases numbered 7, after V lost 7 bases and J lost 0 bases. The CDR3 sequence is 15 residues long. The CDR3 nucleotides read TGTGCCATCAACATGGACAGGGCATCTAACTATGGCTACACCTTC. Protein product: CAINMDRASNYGYTF.

This clonotype was seen many times. V is TRBV5-1 and J is TRBJ2-2; 7 positions agree with TRBD2. This CDR3 is 16 amino acids long. Unmatched junction bases numbered 7, after V lost 3 bases and J lost 2 bases. CDR1 is SGHRS and CDR2 is YFSETQ in the germline V gene. The CDR3 bases are TGCGCCAGCAGCTCCCTAGCGGACTATAACACCGGGGAGCTGTTTTTT. As protein: CASSSLADYNTGELFF.

Concerning this clonotype: One base away lies a much larger clone, so this may be a sequencing read error. The V call is TRBV5-1, the J call TRBJ2-5, with D perhaps being TRBD1 or TRBD2 (5 bases each). The germline gives CDR1 SGHRS, CDR2 YFSETQ. V was cut by 10 bases and J by 2 bases, with 15 bases left in between. There are 13 residues in the CDR3. For the CDR3, the DNA is TGCGCCGGTTCCGGGGCAAGACAAGAGACCCAGTACTTC. Its protein is CAGSGARQETQYF. Supplemented by reference TRBV5-1 and TRBJ2-5, the full variable domain reads KAGVTQTPRYLIKTRGQQVTLSCSPISGHRSVSWYQQTPGQGLQFLFEYFSETQRNKGNFPGRFSGRQFSNSRSEMNVSTLELGDSALYLCAGSGARQETQYFGPGTRLLVL.

This clonotype showed up just a few times. The chain carries TRBV4-3 and TRBJ2-2, with D unclear. Germline V gene sequence: CDR1 LGHNA, CDR2 YSLEER. This CDR3 has 14 amino acids. The V gene lost 1 base and the J gene lost 6 bases, with 9 bases spanning the gap. The DNA for the CDR3 is TGCGCCAGCAGCCAAGGGGCGTGGGCCGGGGAGCTGTTTTTT. Its translation: CASSQGAWAGELFF.

This sequence joins TRBV4-2 and TRBJ2-7; TRBD2 matches at 10 bases. V lost 8 bases to trimming and J lost 3 bases; unmatched junction nucleotides: 10. Germline values: CDR1 LGHNA, CDR2 YNFKEQ. The CDR3 has 15 amino acids. CDR3 in DNA: TGTGCCAGCCGACAGGGGCTAGCGGGAGTCTACGAGCAGTACTTC. Its protein is CASRQGLAGVYEQYF.

This clonotype turned up a few times. The chain combines TRBV5-1 with TRBJ2-1, with TRBD2 identical over 12 bases. CDR1 is SGHRS, CDR2 YFSETQ, per germline. V was pared by 0 bases and J by 8 bases, with 3 bases of the junction left unmatched. The length of the CDR3 is 15 residues. DNA for the CDR3: TGCGCCAGCAGCTTGGTGGCTAGCGGGGGGGATGAGCAGTTCTTC. Translation gives CASSLVASGGDEQFF.

The chain combines TRBV20-1 with TRBJ2-5; TRBD2 matches 8 bases. J was trimmed by 4 bases and V by 0 bases; bases with no gene match: 4. Per the germline V gene, CDR1 is DFQATT and CDR2 is SNEGSKA (reference sequence). This CDR3 spans 14 amino acids. The CDR3 nucleotides read TGCAGTGCTAGAGATTCGCTAGCGGGAGAGACCCAGTACTTC. Translating gives CSARDSLAGETQYF.

This clonotype was picked up a small number of times. The chain links TRBV29-1 to TRBJ2-1; 10 nucleotides align to TRBD2. Trimming at V came to 0 bases and at J to 6 bases, leaving 14 bases not matched to a gene. There are 18 residues in the CDR3. Germline CDR1 and CDR2: SQVTM and ANQGSEA. CDR3 loop: CSVEDLLGAGGPFNEQFF. CDR3 sequence (DNA): TGCAGCGTTGAAGACCTACTAGGAGCGGGAGGGCCATTCAATGAGCAGTTCTTC.

The table lists this clonotype with a few counts. The chain recombines TRBV4-3 with TRBJ1-2; a weak D match, TRBD1 (6 bases). The length of the CDR3 is 17 residues. CDR1 LGHNA and CDR2 YSLEER come from the germline V gene. The V and J ends lost 1 base and 5 bases respectively, with 20 bases between them. CDR3 in DNA: TGCGCCAGCAGCCAAGGGAGAAGAACAGGGACGGTGTATGGCTACACCTTC. Protein sequence: CASSQGRRTGTVYGYTF.

CDR3 protein: CASSRRLAGGPETQYF. CDR3 in DNA: TGCGCCAGCAGCCGCCGACTAGCGGGAGGGCCGGAGACCCAGTACTTC. The rearrangement joins TRBV4-3 to TRBJ2-5, with 14 bases lining up with TRBD2. The CDR3 has 16 residues. V gave up 4 bases and J gave up 5 bases; unmatched junction bases: 6. CDR1 is LGHNA and CDR2 is YSLEER in the germline V gene.

The CDR3: CASSQEVRLGGISYNEQFF. CDR3 DNA sequence: TGCGCCAGCAGCCAAGAGGTGCGTCTTGGCGGGATATCGTACAATGAGCAGTTCTTC. The chain carries TRBV4-3 and TRBJ2-1; D is perhaps TRBD2 (6 bases). In germline, CDR1 is LGHNA, CDR2 YSLEER. CDR3 size: 19 residues. The ends were cut back, 0 bases at V and 4 bases at J, with 22 bases in the middle.

This sequence joins TRBV11-1 and TRBJ1-1, with D uncertain. Germline CDR1 is SGHAT and CDR2 is FQDESV (reference sequence). This CDR3 is 13 amino acids long. V was clipped by 6 bases and J by 6 bases, with 14 bases between them. The CDR3 DNA reads TGTGCCAGCAGTCTAACCGGACGGGCTGAAGCTTTCTTT. It codes for CASSLTGRAEAFF.

The sample holds a few counts of this clonotype. This chain links TRBV28 with TRBJ2-5, with a tentative D call TRBD1 (6 bases). Trimming stripped 2 bases from V and 8 bases from J, with 33 bases between. Germline CDR1 reads MDHEN; CDR2 reads SYDVKM. The CDR3 contains 20 residues. The CDR3 nucleotides read TGTGCCAGCAGTTTAGGGGTTCCACAGGGATTCGGCTCCCTCCCCCGCACCCAGTACTTC. Translation: CASSLGVPQGFGSLPRTQYF.

This clonotype was picked up a small number of times. The chain recombines TRBV12-3 or TRBV12-4 with TRBJ2-1, with 7 bases fitting TRBD2. The ends lost 5 bases at V and 7 bases at J; junction bases unmatched: 11. CDR3 length: 15 amino acids. The DNA for the CDR3 is TGTGCCAGCAGTCGGACGGGAGGCCGGTTTAATGAGCAGTTCTTC. It codes for CASSRTGGRFNEQFF.